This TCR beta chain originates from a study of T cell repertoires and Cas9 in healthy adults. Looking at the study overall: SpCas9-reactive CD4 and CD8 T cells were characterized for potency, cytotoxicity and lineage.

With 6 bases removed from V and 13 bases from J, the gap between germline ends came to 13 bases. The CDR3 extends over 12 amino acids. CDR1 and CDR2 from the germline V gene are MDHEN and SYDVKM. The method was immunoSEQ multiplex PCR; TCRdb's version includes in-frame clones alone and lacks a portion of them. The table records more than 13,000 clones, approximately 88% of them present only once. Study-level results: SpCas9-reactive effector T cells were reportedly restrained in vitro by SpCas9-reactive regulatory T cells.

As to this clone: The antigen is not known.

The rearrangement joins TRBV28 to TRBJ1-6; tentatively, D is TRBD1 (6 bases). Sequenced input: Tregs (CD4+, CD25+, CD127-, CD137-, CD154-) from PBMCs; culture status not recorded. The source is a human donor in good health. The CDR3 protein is CASSAQGGPLHF. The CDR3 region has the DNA TGTGCCAGCAGCGCACAGGGAGGCCCCCTCCACTTT.